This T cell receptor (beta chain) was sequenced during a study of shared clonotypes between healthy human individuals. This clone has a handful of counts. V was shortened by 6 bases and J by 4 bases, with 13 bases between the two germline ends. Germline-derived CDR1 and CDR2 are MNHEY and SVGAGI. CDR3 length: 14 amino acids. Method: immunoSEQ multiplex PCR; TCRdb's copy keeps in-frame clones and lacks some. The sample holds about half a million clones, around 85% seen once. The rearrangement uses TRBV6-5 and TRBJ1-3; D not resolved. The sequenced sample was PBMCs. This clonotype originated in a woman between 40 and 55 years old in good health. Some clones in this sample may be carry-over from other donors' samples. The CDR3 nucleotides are TGTGCCAGCAGCCTCGCCGGGTCCGGAAACACCATATATTTT. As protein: CASSLAGSGNTIYF.